Listed here are 4 T cell receptor beta chains from one sample, sequenced in a study of cytomegalovirus exposure and HLA in healthy donors. Both 60 Vbeta primers and 13 Jbeta primers went into the PCR. Clones were sequenced by immunoSEQ multiplex PCR, and TCRdb holds only the in-frame ones, with some missing. Of some 150,000 clones listed, about 78% are singletons. The sequenced sample consisted of PBMCs. These receptors all stem from a male donor in good health and CMV-seronegative.

The gene calls are TRBV11-3 and TRBJ2-7; weak D call: TRBD2 (6 bases). The CDR3 consists of 13 residues. V was shortened by 5 bases and J by 7 bases, with 15 bases between the two germline ends. Germline V gene lookup returns CDR1 SGHNT and CDR2 YENEEA. The CDR3 is CASSPQPGSEQYF. The CDR3 bases are TGTGCCAGCAGCCCTCAACCCGGGAGTGAGCAGTACTTC. Complete variable domain (other parts from reference TRBV11-3 and TRBJ2-7): EAGVVQSPRYKIIEKKQPVAFWCNPISGHNTLYWYLQNLGQGPELLIRYENEEAVDDSQLPKDRFSAERLKGVDSTLKIQPAELGDSAVYLCASSPQPGSEQYFGPGTRLTVT.

CDR3 in amino acids: CASSWQASNAYNEQFF. For the CDR3, the DNA is TGTGCCAGCAGCTGGCAGGCCTCAAACGCCTACAATGAGCAGTTCTTC. V is TRBV7-3 and J is TRBJ2-1; D is unresolved. CDR1 SGHTA and CDR2 FQGTGA come from the germline V gene. CDR3 length equals 16 residues. V was shortened by 4 bases and J by 2 bases, with 15 bases between the two germline ends.

The V call is TRBV5-1, the J call TRBJ1-3; TRBD1 agrees at 10 bases. In germline, CDR1 is SGHRS, CDR2 YFSETQ. This CDR3 comprises 17 residues. V was clipped by 0 bases and J by 2 bases; unmatched bases: 5. In nucleotides, the CDR3 is TGCGCCAGCAGCTTGGTCCCGGGACAGGGGACTGGAAACACCATATATTTT. It is translated as CASSLVPGQGTGNTIYF.

V and J are TRBV7-9 and TRBJ2-5, with 10 bases that match TRBD1. CDR1 and CDR2 from the germline V gene are SEHNR and FQNEAQ (reference sequence). V trimming: 5 bases; J trimming: 3 bases; junction bases outside the gene matches: 12. This CDR3 is 17 amino acids long. The DNA for the CDR3 is TGTGCCAGCAGCCAAGGTCGCCGGGACAGGGGCGAAGAGACCCAGTACTTC. This translates into CASSQGRRDRGEETQYF.